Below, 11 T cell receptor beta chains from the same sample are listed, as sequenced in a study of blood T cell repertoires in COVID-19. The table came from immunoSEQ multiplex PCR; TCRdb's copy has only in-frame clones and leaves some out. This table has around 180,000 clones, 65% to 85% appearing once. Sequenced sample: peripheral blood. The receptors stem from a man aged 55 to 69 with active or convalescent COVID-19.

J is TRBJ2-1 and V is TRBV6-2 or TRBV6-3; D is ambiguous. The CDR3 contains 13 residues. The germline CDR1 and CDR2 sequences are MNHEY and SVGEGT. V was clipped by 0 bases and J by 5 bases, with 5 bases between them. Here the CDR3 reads CASSYSRHNEQFF. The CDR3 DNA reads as TGTGCCAGCAGTTACTCGCGGCACAATGAGCAGTTCTTC.

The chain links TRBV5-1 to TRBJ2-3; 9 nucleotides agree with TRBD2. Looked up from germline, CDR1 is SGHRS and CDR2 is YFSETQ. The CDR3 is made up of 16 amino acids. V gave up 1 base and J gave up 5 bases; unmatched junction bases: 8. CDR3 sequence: CASSLRAGGLRDTQYF. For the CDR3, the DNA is TGCGCCAGCAGCTTGAGGGCGGGAGGGCTAAGAGATACGCAGTATTTT.

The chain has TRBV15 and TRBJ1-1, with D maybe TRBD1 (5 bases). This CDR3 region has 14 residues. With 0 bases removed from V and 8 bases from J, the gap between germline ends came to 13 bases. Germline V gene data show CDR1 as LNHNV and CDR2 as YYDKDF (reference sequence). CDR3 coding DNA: TGTGCCACCAGCAGAGATAGGAGGGGAGGAGAAGCTTTCTTT. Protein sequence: CATSRDRRGGEAFF.

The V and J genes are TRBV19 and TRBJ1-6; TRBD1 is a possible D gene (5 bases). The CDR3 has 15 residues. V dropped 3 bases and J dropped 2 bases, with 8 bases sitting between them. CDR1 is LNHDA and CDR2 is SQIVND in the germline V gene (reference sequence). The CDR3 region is CASSIAGAYNSPLHF. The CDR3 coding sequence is TGTGCCAGTAGTATCGCGGGGGCCTATAATTCACCCCTCCACTTT.

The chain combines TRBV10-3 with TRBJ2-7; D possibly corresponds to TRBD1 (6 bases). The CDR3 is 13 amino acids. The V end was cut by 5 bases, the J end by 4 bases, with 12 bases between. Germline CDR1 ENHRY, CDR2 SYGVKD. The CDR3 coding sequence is TGTGCCATCAGTCCCGGACAGACTTACGAGCAGTACTTC. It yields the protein CAISPGQTYEQYF.

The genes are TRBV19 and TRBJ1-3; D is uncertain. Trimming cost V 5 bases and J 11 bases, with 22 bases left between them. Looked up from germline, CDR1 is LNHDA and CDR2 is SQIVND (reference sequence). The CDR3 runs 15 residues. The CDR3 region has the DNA TGTGCCAGTAGTTCGTTCTTGGGCGATCGACGCGCCATATATTTT. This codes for CASSSFLGDRRAIYF.

CDR3 protein: CASSPRTGGYEQFF. DNA of the CDR3: TGCGCCAGCAGCCCGCGGACAGGGGGTTATGAGCAGTTCTTC. The J gene is TRBJ2-1, the V gene TRBV5-1, with TRBD1 matching over 10 bases. Trimming cost V 4 bases and J 8 bases; bases outside gene matches: 6. CDR3 length: 14 amino acids. Germline assignment: CDR1 SGHRS and CDR2 YFSETQ.

The CDR3 spells CASGTSGANEQFF. CDR3 in DNA: TGTGCCAGCGGGACTAGCGGGGCCAATGAGCAGTTCTTC. The genes are TRBV2 and TRBJ2-1; 13 bases are shared with TRBD2. This CDR3 has 13 amino acids. Germline V gene sequence: CDR1 SNHLY, CDR2 FYNNEI. J gave up 6 bases and V 8 bases, and 1 base lay outside the gene matches. Full variable domain (rest looked up from reference TRBV2 and TRBJ2-1): EPEVTQTPSHQVTQMGQEVILRCVPISNHLYFYWYRQILGQKVEFLVSFYNNEISEKSEIFDDQFSVERPDGSNFTLKIRSTKLEDSAMYFCASGTSGANEQFFGPGTRLTVL.

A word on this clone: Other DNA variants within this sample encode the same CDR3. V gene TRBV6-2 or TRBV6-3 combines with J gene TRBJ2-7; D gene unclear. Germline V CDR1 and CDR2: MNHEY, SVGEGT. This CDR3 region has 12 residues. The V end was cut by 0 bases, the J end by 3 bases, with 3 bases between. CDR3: CASSYSSYEQYF. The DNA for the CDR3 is TGTGCCAGCAGTTACTCCAGCTACGAGCAGTACTTC.

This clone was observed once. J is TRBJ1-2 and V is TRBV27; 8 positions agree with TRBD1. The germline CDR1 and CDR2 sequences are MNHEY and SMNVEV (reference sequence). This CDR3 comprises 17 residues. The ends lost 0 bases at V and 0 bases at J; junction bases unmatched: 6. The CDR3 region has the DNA TGTGCCAGCAGTTTATCGGGGACAGGATCTCCTAACTATGGCTACACCTTC. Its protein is CASSLSGTGSPNYGYTF.

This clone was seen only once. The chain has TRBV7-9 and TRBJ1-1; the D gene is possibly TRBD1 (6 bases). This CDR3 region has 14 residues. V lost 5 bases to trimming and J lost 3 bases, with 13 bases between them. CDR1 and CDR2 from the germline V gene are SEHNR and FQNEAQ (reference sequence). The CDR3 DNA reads TGTGCCAGCAGCCTTAGGGGGTCGGACACTGAAGCTTTCTTT. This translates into CASSLRGSDTEAFF.